Below are 2 T cell receptor beta chains sequenced from a single sample in a study of cytotoxic CD8 clonotypes in ibrutinib-treated CLL. The method was immunoSEQ multiplex PCR; TCRdb's version includes in-frame clones alone and lacks a portion of them. Among 60,000 or so clones, around 60% were seen once, and the ten largest hold roughly 14%. The sequencing here drew on PBMCs, taken after 12 months of ibrutinib treatment. These receptors all come from a human donor with chronic lymphocytic leukemia.

This clone occurred a few times. The DNA of the CDR3 is TGTGCCAGCAGCGGAGACGTCGTTTTCCCCGAGCAGTACTTC. It codes for CASSGDVVFPEQYF. The rearrangement links TRBV7-2 to TRBJ2-7; no clear D gene. The CDR3 runs 14 residues. Trimming stripped 5 bases from V and 6 bases from J, with 17 bases between. Germline V lookup: CDR1 SGHTA, CDR2 FQGNSA.

The rearrangement joins TRBV7-9 to TRBJ1-3; D gene uncertain. The CDR3 contains 16 residues. Germline V gene lookup returns CDR1 SEHNR and CDR2 FQNEAQ (reference sequence). With 3 bases removed from V and 0 bases from J, the gap between germline ends came to 12 bases. CDR3 protein: CASSLIQIRSGNTIYF. The DNA of the CDR3 is TGTGCCAGCAGCTTGATACAGATCCGCTCTGGAAACACCATATATTTT.